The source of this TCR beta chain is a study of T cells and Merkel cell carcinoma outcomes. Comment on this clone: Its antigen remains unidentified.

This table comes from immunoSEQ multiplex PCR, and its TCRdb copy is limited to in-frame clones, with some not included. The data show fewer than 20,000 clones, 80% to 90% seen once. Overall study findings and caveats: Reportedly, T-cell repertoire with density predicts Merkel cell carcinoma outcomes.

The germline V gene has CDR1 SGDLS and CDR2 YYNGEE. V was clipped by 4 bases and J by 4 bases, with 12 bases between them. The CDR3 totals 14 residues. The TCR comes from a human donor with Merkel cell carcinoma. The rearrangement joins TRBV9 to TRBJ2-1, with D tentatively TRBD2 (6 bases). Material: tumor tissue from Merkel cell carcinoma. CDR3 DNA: TGTGCCAGCAGCCCTGGACTACTTTACAATGAGCAGTTCTTC. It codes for CASSPGLLYNEQFF.